Listed below are T cell receptor beta chains from one sample, sequenced in a study of response to subunit inactivated influenza vaccine. TCRdb independently ran MiXCR on the RT-PCR reads; one entry per CDR3 protein. The profile shows roughly 650,000 distinct CDR3 sequences, 15% to 19% of them singletons. This material consisted of PBMCs from blood, taken approximately 13 days after vaccination. These receptors all stem from a man between 45 and 60 years old who received an inactivated influenza vaccine. The conserved cysteine and the conserved F or W are not part of the CDR3 here.

CDR3 | J | V
ASSLTSGEGYEQY | TRBJ2-7 | TRBV5-1
ASRQEPLGIQY | TRBJ2-4 | TRBV25-1
ASSLEGLSSYNEQF | TRBJ2-1 | TRBV27
ASSQVAGKDEQY | TRBJ2-7 | TRBV14
ASSQGQYGQPQH | TRBJ1-5 | TRBV4-1
ASSPETGVMNTEAF | TRBJ1-1 | TRBV7-9
ASSPGTSGGNYNEQF | TRBJ2-1 | TRBV27
ASSIRLAEQETQY | TRBJ2-5 | TRBV4-1
ASSEWADSGELF | TRBJ2-2 | TRBV25-1
ASSLLQSGYGYT | TRBJ1-2 | TRBV7-2
SAPTGMSSPTYNEQF | TRBJ2-1 | TRBV29-1
STTSPGTNEQF | TRBJ2-1 | TRBV20-1
AWAGQGDGEQF | TRBJ2-1 | TRBV30
ASSSGHGFSEQY | TRBJ2-7 | TRBV7-6
ASSPFRTGAYNEQF | TRBJ2-1 | TRBV27
ASIGLAGGGDEQF | TRBJ2-1 | TRBV7-9
ASSLEAAGEQY | TRBJ2-7 | TRBV5-6
ASSLSWRPSTDTQY | TRBJ2-3 | TRBV11-2
ASSLAVGSYNEQF | TRBJ2-1 | TRBV5-1
ASSQQTSGDPY | TRBJ2-5 | TRBV12-3/TRBV12-4
ASAPPPSSGRNYEQY | TRBJ2-7 | TRBV5-4
ASSLWSSGNQETQY | TRBJ2-5 | TRBV27
ASSLDHRVSGTDTQY | TRBJ2-3 | TRBV12-3/TRBV12-4
ASSLDDSLFYGYT | TRBJ1-2 | TRBV5-1
ASSSLLAGEVTDTQY | TRBJ2-3 | TRBV5-1
SAISEGARQPQH | TRBJ1-5 | TRBV20-1
ASSVALAGDPYNEQF | TRBJ2-1 | TRBV9
ASTTRHLAAPEQF | TRBJ2-1 | TRBV2
ASSQDISAAGELF | TRBJ2-2 | TRBV4-2
ASNQLAGWSETQY | TRBJ2-5 | TRBV7-2
ASSPSQGNYFEQY | TRBJ2-7 | TRBV19
ASLLAGGYNEQF | TRBJ2-1 | TRBV12-3/TRBV12-4
ASSHSDSSTDTQY | TRBJ2-3 | TRBV4-3
ASTASQETQY | TRBJ2-5 | TRBV6-1
AISDSSGSVNEQF | TRBJ2-1 | TRBV10-3
ATSRGRASGAGELF | TRBJ2-2 | TRBV15
ASSWGLAPTGELF | TRBJ2-2 | TRBV7-8
SASLPGRGNEKLF | TRBJ1-4 | TRBV20-1
AIMGSRSYEQY | TRBJ2-7 | TRBV10-3
ASSFYSGTSNEQF | TRBJ2-1 | TRBV7-6
ASSQALQRADTQY | TRBJ2-3 | TRBV3-1
ASTPEAGSYGYT | TRBJ1-2 | TRBV6-4
SVRSGTGALPYEQY | TRBJ2-7 | TRBV29-1
SVEVQQGGETQY | TRBJ2-5 | TRBV29-1
ASSRTFGETQY | TRBJ2-5 | TRBV27
SARKTGSYNEQF | TRBJ2-1 | TRBV20-1
ASSLDGGRTGELF | TRBJ2-2 | TRBV5-1
ASSYFRGSGDTQY | TRBJ2-3 | TRBV6-5
SVASGRGGEQF | TRBJ2-1 | TRBV29-1
ASVGNRGTGVNEQF | TRBJ2-1 | TRBV10-2
SARPPGTTGELF | TRBJ2-2 | TRBV20-1
ASSFQTGGLPGQY | TRBJ2-7 | TRBV28